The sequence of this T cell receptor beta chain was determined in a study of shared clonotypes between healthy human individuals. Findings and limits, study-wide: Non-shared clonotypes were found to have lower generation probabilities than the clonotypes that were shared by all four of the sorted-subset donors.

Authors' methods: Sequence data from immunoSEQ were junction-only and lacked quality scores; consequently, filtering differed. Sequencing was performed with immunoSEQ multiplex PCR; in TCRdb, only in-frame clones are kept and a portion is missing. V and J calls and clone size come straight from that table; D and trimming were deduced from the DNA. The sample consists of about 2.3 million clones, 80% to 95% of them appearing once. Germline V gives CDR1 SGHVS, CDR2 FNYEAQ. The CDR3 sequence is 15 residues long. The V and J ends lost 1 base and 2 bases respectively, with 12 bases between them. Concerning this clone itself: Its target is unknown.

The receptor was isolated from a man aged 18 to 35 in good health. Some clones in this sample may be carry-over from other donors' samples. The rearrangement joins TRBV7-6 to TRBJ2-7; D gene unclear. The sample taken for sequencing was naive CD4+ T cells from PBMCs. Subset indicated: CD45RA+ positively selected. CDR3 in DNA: TGTGCCAGCAGCTTAGTAGGACCCCCCACCTACGAGCAGTACTTC. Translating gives CASSLVGPPTYEQYF.